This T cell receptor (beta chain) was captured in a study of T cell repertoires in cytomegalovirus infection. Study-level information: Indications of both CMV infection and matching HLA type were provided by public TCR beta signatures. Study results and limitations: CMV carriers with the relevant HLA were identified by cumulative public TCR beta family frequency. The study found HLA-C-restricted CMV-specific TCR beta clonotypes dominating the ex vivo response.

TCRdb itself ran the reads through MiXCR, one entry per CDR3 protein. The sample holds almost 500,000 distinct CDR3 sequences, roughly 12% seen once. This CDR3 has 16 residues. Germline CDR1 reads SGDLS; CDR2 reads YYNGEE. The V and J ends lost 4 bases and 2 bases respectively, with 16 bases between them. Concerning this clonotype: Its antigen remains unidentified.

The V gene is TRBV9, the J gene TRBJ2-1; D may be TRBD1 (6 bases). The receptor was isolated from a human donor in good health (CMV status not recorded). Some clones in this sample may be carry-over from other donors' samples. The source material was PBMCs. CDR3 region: CASSKRGTGTYNEQFF. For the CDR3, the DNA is TGTGCCAGCAGCAAACGGGGAACAGGGACCTACAATGAGCAGTTCTTC.